The following is a T cell receptor (beta chain) sequence with its context. Its recognized antigen is unknown. No much larger clone is present one base from it, and per-base qualities are unavailable. Compared with germline, V lacks 1 base and J lacks 2 bases; bases without a gene match: 1. CDR1 and CDR2, per the germline V gene, are MGHRA and YSYEKL. CDR3 length: 14 amino acids, cysteine to phenylalanine. Of all the DNA, just the CDR3 is kept, 42 bases in frame from base 1. The data belong to a study of identical twins listed by TCRdb under 2016. As for the study more broadly: The study deep-sequenced TCR alpha and beta repertoires from monozygotic twins, unrelated adults of various ages and cord blood to test whether fetal clonotypes persist. To rule out contamination, replicate twin experiments were performed at different times with different library preparation protocols. Summary of the overall study and its limitations: Out-of-frame TCR alpha sharing in monozygotic twins was systematically underestimated by recombination models, whereas sharing between unrelated individuals was in agreement with the recombination models. Zero-insertion analyses could be partly confounded by invariant T cells such as MAIT and iNKT, although diverse VJ usage argued against such confounding for most clonotypes. Abundant cord blood beta clonotypes had fewer insertions, young adult naive repertoires showed a similar but weaker trend, and memory repertoires showed no such trend. Conclusions relied on cross-sectional statistical analysis, since the same donors could not be followed over many years. Compared with coincidental sharing between unrelated individuals, an excess of low generation-probability sequences was observed among out-of-frame TCR alpha sequences shared between twins. In beta out-of-frame sequences, excess twin sharing was weaker, because having fewer shared sequences lowered the signal-to-noise ratio.

The library was obtained by 5' RACE. These reads were obtained on an Illumina HiSeq 2000. A universal primer binding site was introduced by template switching, and a unique molecular identifier was present in the final cDNA, enabling accurate counting of TCR cDNA molecules. Specific primers in the conserved constant-segment region were used to synthesize first-strand cDNA for TCR alpha and beta chains. Each cDNA library was double barcoded, with a SMART-Mk sample barcode plus Illumina barcodes, to control for contamination. TruSeq adapter sequences and Illumina sample barcodes were added in two successive PCR steps. Sequencing of the TCR alpha and beta cDNA libraries was done on the Illumina HiSeq platform using custom primers. The study's own analysis went as follows. MiGEC was used to process raw reads and extract unique molecular identifiers, and MiXCR was used to find CDR3 positions. Recombination models were inferred per individual with the repgenHMM and IGoR tools using an EM algorithm. The tcR package in R was used for shared clonotype analysis, with sharing normalized by the product of cloneset sizes. To study raw recombination free of thymic and clonal selection effects, out-of-frame nonproductive sequences were analyzed. Using fastp at Q25 and MiXCR, TCRdb reprocessed the public reads and kept productive beta chains. Each entry merges the rows of one CDR3 protein and shows their most common DNA and genes. TCRdb assigned the V and J calls; the authors' analysis was not used. The sample has some 320,000 distinct CDR3 sequences on record, about 12% of them singletons. The ten largest clones take up just over 7% of the sample.

Every donor in the study was a healthy Caucasian. The twin cohort consisted of three pairs of female monozygotic twins, all aged about 18 to 30 years. Positive isolation kits from Invitrogen were used to isolate CD4+ and CD8+ T cell populations. These sequences were also reported in another study, on yellow fever vaccine responses in identical twins. Drawing on the second study: According to the authors, the vaccine-induced T cell response in identical twins seemed to be partly convergent and partly specific to each individual. In identical twins, the study followed T cell clones that responded to the vaccine with precision.

The material sequenced was CD8+ T cells sorted from blood. The chain joins TRBV4-1 to TRBJ2-7, with 8 bases aligning to TRBD2. The source is a woman aged 18-29 years in good health. The DNA sequence is TGCGCCAGCAGCCAAGTACTAGCGGCCTACGAGCAGTACTTC. It is translated as CASSQVLAAYEQYF.